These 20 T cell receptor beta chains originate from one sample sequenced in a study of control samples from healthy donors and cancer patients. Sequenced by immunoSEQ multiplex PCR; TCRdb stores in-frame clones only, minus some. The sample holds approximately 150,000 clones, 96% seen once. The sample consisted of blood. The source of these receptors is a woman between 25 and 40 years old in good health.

CDR3 bases: TGTGCCAGCAGTTCCTCCACCGGGGAGCTGTTTTTT. This translates into CASSSSTGELFF. The J gene is TRBJ2-2, the V gene TRBV6-5; no clear D. CDR1 and CDR2 (germline): MNHEY, SVGAGI. There are 12 residues in the CDR3. Trimming cost V 4 bases and J 4 bases, with 4 bases left between them.

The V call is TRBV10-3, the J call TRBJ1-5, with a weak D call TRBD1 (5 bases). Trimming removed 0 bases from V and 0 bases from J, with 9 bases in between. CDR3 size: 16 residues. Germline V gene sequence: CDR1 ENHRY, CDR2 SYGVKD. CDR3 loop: CAISESGGGSNQPQHF. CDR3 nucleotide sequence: TGTGCCATCAGTGAGTCGGGCGGGGGTAGCAATCAGCCCCAGCATTTT.

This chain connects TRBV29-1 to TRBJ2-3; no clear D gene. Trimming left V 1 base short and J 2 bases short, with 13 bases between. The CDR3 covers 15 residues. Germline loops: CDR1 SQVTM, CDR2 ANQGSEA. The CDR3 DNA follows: TGCAGCGTTGAAGGGGTTCGCTCAACCACAGATACGCAGTATTTT. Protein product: CSVEGVRSTTDTQYF.

CDR3 nucleotides: TGTGCCACCAGTCGGGGCAGGGACCGAGGGGAGACCCAGTACTTC. This sequence encodes CATSRGRDRGETQYF. V gene TRBV24-1 combines with J gene TRBJ2-5; D possibly uses TRBD1 or TRBD2 (5 bases each). Trimming removed 6 bases at V and 5 bases at J, with 18 bases between. The CDR3 is 15 amino acids. Looked up from germline, CDR1 is KGHDR and CDR2 is SFDVKD.

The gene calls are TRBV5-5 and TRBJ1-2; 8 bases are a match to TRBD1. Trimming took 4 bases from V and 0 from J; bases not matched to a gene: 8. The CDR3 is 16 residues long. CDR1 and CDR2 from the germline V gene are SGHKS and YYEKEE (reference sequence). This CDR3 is CASSAPGQVSNYGYTF. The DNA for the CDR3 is TGTGCCAGCAGCGCACCGGGACAGGTTTCTAACTATGGCTACACCTTC. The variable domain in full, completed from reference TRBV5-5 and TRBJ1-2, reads DAGVTQSPTHLIKTRGQQVTLRCSPISGHKSVSWYQQVLGQGPQFIFQYYEKEERGRGNFPDRFSARQFPNYSSELNVNALLLGDSALYLCASSAPGQVSNYGYTFGSGTRLTVV.

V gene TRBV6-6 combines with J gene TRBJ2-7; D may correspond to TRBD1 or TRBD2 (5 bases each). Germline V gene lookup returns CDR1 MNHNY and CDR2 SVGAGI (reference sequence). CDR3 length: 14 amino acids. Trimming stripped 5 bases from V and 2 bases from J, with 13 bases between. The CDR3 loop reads CASSPRDGPYEQYF. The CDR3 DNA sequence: TGTGCCAGCAGTCCCCGGGACGGCCCCTACGAGCAGTACTTC.

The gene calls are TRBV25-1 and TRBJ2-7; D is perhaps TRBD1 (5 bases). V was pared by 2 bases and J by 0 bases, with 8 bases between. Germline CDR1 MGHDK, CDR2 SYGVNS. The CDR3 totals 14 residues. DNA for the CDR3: TGTGCCAGCAGTGAAGGGGCTCCCTCCTACGAGCAGTACTTC. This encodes CASSEGAPSYEQYF.

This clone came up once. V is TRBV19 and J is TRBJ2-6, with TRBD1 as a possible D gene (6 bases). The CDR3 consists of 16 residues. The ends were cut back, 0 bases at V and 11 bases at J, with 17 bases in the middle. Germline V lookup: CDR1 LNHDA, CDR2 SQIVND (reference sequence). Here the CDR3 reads CASSIDTSGAGDVLTF. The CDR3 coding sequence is TGTGCCAGTAGTATAGATACTTCAGGGGCTGGCGACGTCCTGACTTTC.

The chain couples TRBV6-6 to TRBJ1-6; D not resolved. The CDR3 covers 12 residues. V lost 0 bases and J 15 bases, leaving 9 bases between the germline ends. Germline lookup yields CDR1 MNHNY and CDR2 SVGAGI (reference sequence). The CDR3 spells CASSYSNRHLHF. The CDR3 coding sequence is TGTGCCAGCAGTTACTCGAACCGTCACCTCCACTTT.

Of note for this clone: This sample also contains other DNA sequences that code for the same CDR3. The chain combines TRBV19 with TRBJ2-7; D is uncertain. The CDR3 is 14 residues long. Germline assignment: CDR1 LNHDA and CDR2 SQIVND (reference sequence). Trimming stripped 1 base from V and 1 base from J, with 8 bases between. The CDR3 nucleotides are TGTGCCAGTAGTATAGGGGCCCGATCCTACGAGCAGTACTTC. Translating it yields CASSIGARSYEQYF.

In DNA, the CDR3 is TGTGCCTGGAGTGTACGGATACAGGGAAGCTATGGCTACACCTTC. Translating it yields CAWSVRIQGSYGYTF. V and J are TRBV30 and TRBJ1-2, with D tentatively TRBD1 (6 bases). This CDR3 is 15 amino acids long. With 0 bases removed from V and 4 bases from J, the gap between germline ends came to 15 bases. CDR1 and CDR2 (germline): GTSNPN, SVGIG (reference sequence).

CDR3 amino acids: CASSIDLWDSSNSPLHF. The CDR3 DNA follows: TGTGCCAGTAGTATAGATCTATGGGACAGTTCGAATTCACCCCTCCACTTT. The chain uses TRBV19 and TRBJ1-6, with 7 bases fitting TRBD1. With 0 bases clipped from V and 7 bases from J, the junction kept 9 bases outside the gene matches. The CDR3 runs to 17 residues. CDR1 LNHDA and CDR2 SQIVND come from the germline V gene (reference sequence).

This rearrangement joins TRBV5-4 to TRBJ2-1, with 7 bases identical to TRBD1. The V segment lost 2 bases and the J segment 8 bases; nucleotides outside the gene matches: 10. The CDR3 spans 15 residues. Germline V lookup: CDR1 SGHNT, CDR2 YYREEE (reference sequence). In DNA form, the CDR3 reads TGTGCCAGCAGCTTTGTGAGACAGGGTAACCATGAGCAGTTCTTC. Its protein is CASSFVRQGNHEQFF. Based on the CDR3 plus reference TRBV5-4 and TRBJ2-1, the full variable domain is ETGVTQSPTHLIKTRGQQVTLRCSSQSGHNTVSWYQQALGQGPQFIFQYYREEENGRGNFPPRFSGLQFPNYSSELNVNALELDDSALYLCASSFVRQGNHEQFFGPGTRLTVL.

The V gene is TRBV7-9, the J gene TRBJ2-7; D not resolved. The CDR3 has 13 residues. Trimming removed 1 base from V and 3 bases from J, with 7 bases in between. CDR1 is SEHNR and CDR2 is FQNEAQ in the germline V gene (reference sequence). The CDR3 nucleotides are TGTGCCAGCAGCTTAGAAGACCACTACGAGCAGTACTTC. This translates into CASSLEDHYEQYF.

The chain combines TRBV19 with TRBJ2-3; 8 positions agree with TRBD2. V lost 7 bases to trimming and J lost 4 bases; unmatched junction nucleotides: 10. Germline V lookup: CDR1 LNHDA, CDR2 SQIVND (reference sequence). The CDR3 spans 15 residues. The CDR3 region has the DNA TGTGCCAGTATAGAGAGCGGGAGTTCATCAGATACGCAGTATTTT. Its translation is CASIESGSSSDTQYF.

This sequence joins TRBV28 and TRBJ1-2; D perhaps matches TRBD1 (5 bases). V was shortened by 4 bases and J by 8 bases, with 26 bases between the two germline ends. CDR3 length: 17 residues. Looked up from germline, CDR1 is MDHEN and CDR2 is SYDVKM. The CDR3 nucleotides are TGTGCCAGCAGTTCCGACGCGATTAGACAGCAGATCGGGGGCTACACCTTC. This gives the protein CASSSDAIRQQIGGYTF.

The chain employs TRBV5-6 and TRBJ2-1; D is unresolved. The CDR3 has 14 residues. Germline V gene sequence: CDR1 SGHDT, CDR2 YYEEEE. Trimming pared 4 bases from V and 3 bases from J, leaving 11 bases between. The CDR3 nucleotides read TGTGCCAGCAGCCCGATGGGCGGCTACAATGAGCAGTTCTTC. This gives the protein CASSPMGGYNEQFF.

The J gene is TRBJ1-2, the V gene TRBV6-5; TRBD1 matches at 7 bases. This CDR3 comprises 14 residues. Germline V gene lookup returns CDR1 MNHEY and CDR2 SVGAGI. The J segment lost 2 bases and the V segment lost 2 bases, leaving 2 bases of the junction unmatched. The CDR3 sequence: CASSYLTGNYGYTF. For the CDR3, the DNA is TGTGCCAGCAGTTACCTGACAGGGAACTATGGCTACACCTTC.

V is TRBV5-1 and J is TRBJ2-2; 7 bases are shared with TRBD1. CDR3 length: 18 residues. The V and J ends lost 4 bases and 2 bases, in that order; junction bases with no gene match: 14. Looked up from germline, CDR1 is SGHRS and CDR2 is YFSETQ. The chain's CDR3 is CASSKVALRDRNTGELFF. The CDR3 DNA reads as TGCGCCAGCAGCAAGGTTGCACTCCGGGACAGAAACACCGGGGAGCTGTTTTTT.

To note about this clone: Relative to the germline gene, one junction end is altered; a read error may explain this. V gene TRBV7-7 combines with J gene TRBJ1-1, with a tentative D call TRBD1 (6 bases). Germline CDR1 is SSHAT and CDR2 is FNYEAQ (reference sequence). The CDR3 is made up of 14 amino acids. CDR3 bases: TGTGCTAGCAGCTTAGGGGGGCCAGGCACTGAAGCTTTCTTT. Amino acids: CASSLGGPGTEAFF.